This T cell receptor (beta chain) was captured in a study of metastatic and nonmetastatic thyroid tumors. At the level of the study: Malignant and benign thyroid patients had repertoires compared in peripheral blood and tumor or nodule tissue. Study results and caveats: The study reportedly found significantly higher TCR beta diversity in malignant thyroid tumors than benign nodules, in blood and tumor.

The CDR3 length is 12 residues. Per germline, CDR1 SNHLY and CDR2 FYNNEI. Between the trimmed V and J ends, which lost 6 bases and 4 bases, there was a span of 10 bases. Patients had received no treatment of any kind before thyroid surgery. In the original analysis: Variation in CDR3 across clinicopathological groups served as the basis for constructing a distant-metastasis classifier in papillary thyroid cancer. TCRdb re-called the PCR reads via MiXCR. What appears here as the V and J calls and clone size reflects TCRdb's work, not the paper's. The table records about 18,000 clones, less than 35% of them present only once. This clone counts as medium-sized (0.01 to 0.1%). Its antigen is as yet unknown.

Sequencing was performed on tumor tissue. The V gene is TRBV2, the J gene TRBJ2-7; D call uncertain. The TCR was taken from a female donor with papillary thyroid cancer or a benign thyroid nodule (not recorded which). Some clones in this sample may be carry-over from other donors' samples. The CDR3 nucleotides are TGTGCCAGCAGCGCGGACGGTTACGAGCAGTACTTC. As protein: CASSADGYEQYF.